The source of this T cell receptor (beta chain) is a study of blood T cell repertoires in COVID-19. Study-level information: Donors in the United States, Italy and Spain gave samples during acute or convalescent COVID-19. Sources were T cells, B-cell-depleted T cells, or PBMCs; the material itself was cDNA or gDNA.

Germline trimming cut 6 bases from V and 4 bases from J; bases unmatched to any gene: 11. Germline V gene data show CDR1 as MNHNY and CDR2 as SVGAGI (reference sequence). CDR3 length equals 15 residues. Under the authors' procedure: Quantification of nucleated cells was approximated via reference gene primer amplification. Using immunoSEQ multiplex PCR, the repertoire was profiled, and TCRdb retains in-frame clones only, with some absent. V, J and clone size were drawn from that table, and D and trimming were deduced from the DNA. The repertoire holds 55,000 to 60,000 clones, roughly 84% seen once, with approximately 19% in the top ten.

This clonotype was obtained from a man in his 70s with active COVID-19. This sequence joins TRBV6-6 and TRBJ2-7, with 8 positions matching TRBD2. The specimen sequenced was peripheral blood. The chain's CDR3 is CASSPGLGGIYEQYF. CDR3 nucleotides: TGTGCCAGCAGCCCGGGACTAGGGGGGATTTACGAGCAGTACTTC.